Listed here are 28 T cell receptor beta chains from one sample, sequenced in a study of OX40 agonist ivuxolimab in advanced cancers. Sequencing was performed with immunoSEQ multiplex PCR; in TCRdb, only in-frame clones are kept and a portion is missing. This sample has 55,000 to 75,000 clones; roughly 80% occur once, and the top ten carry about a tenth. The sample in question was CD4+ or CD8+ T cells sorted from blood, obtained in a trial of the OX40 agonist ivuxolimab. The receptors derive from an adult with an advanced solid tumor such as melanoma, head and neck, liver or kidney cancer.

The chain recombines TRBV28 with TRBJ1-5; no clear D. The CDR3 contains 17 residues. Germline V gene data show CDR1 as MDHEN and CDR2 as SYDVKM. Trimming removed 5 bases at V and 1 base at J, with 18 bases between. As DNA, the CDR3 is TGTGCCAGCAGTCCCATAGGAGGCTCCTGGAGCAATCAGCCCCAGCATTTT. This encodes CASSPIGGSWSNQPQHF.

V usage is TRBV18 and J usage is TRBJ2-3; D is unresolved. V shed 2 bases and J shed 1 base, with 10 bases lying between them. Germline lookup yields CDR1 KGHSH and CDR2 LQKENI. This CDR3 has 15 amino acids. In nucleotides, the CDR3 is TGTGCCAGCTCACCAAGGGCAGGACGCACAGATACGCAGTATTTT. Residues: CASSPRAGRTDTQYF.

The sample holds a few counts of this clone. This chain uses TRBV19 with TRBJ1-5; D gene unclear. This CDR3 is built from 13 residues. V lost 5 bases and J 7 bases, leaving 12 bases between the germline ends. Per the germline V gene, CDR1 is LNHDA and CDR2 is SQIVND (reference sequence). The CDR3 coding sequence is TGTGCCAGTAGTGCCCGGGGTGGCCAGCCCCAGCATTTT. This translates into CASSARGGQPQHF.

This CDR3 is CASSPGPGYEQYF. CDR3 nucleotides: TGTGCCAGCTCACCAGGGCCTGGGTACGAGCAGTACTTC. V gene TRBV18 combines with J gene TRBJ2-7; no definite D call. Per the germline V gene, CDR1 is KGHSH and CDR2 is LQKENI. This CDR3 has 13 amino acids. V lost 2 bases and J lost 4, with 9 bases in between.

This chain's CDR3 is CSVELGNSGNTIYF. The CDR3 DNA sequence: TGCAGCGTTGAACTCGGAAACTCTGGAAACACCATATATTTT. V is TRBV29-1 and J is TRBJ1-3; no reliable D call. The V gene's germline CDR1 is SQVTM and CDR2 ANQGSEA. This CDR3 has 14 amino acids. The V end was cut by 2 bases, the J end by 0 bases, with 8 bases between.

A few counts support this clone. The V call is TRBV5-1, the J call TRBJ1-4; 10 bases match TRBD1. The germline CDR1 and CDR2 sequences are SGHRS and YFSETQ. Trimming at V came to 4 bases and at J to 5 bases, leaving 5 bases not matched to a gene. CDR3 size: 15 residues. The CDR3 DNA reads TGCGCCAGCAGCAGGACAGGGGGGCAGAATGAAAAACTGTTTTTT. Translation: CASSRTGGQNEKLFF.

A single count supports this clone. The gene calls are TRBV5-4 and TRBJ1-2; 9 bases are shared with TRBD1. CDR3 length: 14 residues. Germline trimming cut 0 bases from V and 8 bases from J; bases unmatched to any gene: 5. The germline CDR1 and CDR2 sequences are SGHNT and YYREEE (reference sequence). The CDR3 protein is CASSLGGTGQGYTF. The CDR3 region has the DNA TGTGCCAGCAGCTTGGGTGGGACAGGGCAAGGCTACACCTTC.

The chain links TRBV4-2 to TRBJ2-2; D possibly corresponds to TRBD1 (5 bases). V dropped 1 base and J dropped 0 bases, with 9 bases sitting between them. This CDR3 is 16 amino acids long. Germline V gives CDR1 LGHNA, CDR2 YNFKEQ. CDR3 protein: CASSQGSGSNTGELFF. The CDR3 DNA reads as TGTGCCAGCAGCCAAGGGTCAGGGTCGAACACCGGGGAGCTGTTTTTT.

This clone was seen a few times. The chain employs TRBV28 and TRBJ1-5; 10 positions agree with TRBD1. With V trimmed by 4 bases and J by 7 bases, 7 bases remained unmatched. Germline CDR1 MDHEN, CDR2 SYDVKM. The CDR3 consists of 15 residues. As DNA, the CDR3 is TGTGCCAGCAGTTGGGGACAGGGGTTCGGACAGCCCCAGCATTTT. This sequence encodes CASSWGQGFGQPQHF.

V usage is TRBV6-1 and J usage is TRBJ2-3; D is perhaps TRBD1 or TRBD2 (6 bases each). CDR3 length: 13 residues. Between the trimmed V and J ends, which lost 9 bases and 5 bases, there was a span of 15 bases. Per germline, CDR1 MNHNS and CDR2 SASEGT. The DNA for the CDR3 is TGTGCCAGTCAGGGGCAGGGAGGAGATACGCAGTATTTT. It codes for CASQGQGGDTQYF.

This sequence joins TRBV6-5 and TRBJ1-1, with 7 positions matching TRBD1. The CDR3 has 12 amino acids. V shed 5 bases, J shed 5 bases, and the junction held 2 bases outside the gene matches. Per germline, CDR1 MNHEY and CDR2 SVGAGI. The CDR3 DNA reads TGTGCCAGCAGTGAACAGGGGACTGAAGCTTTCTTT. Protein product: CASSEQGTEAFF.

The sample holds one count of this clone. CDR3 in amino acids: CASSPMTGFRGEQFF. CDR3 sequence (DNA): TGTGCCAGCAGTCCTATGACAGGGTTTAGGGGTGAGCAGTTCTTC. The chain couples TRBV6-5 to TRBJ2-1, with TRBD1 matching over 7 bases. The germline gives CDR1 MNHEY, CDR2 SVGAGI. Trimming took 5 bases from V and 9 from J; bases not matched to a gene: 13. The CDR3 sequence is 15 residues long.

V is TRBV9 and J is TRBJ1-4, with unresolved D. Between the trimmed V and J ends, which lost 3 bases and 3 bases, there was a span of 18 bases. The CDR3 length is 17 residues. Germline CDR1 SGDLS, CDR2 YYNGEE. The DNA of the CDR3 is TGTGCCAGCAGCGCGGACGGAGGAGGTGCAGCTAATGAAAAACTGTTTTTT. As protein: CASSADGGGAANEKLFF.

This clone was seen a handful of times. The chain has TRBV21-1 and TRBJ1-5. TRBV21-1 constitutes a pseudogene. This CDR3 has 17 residues. The CDR3, as DNA: TGTGCCAGCAGCCCCCACAAGGAAGGAGGGCAAGGGCAGCCCCAGCATTTT. Encoded protein: CASSPHKEGGQGQPQHF.

The chain couples TRBV30 to TRBJ1-5; D ambiguous. Between the trimmed V and J ends, which lost 0 bases and 0 bases, there was a span of 6 bases. CDR3 length: 14 residues. Germline V gives CDR1 GTSNPN, CDR2 SVGIG (reference sequence). CDR3 in DNA: TGTGCCTGGAGTGTTGGGTATAGCAATCAGCCCCAGCATTTT. It specifies CAWSVGYSNQPQHF.

This rearrangement joins TRBV5-8 to TRBJ1-4, with TRBD1 as a possible D gene (6 bases). Trimming cost V 2 bases and J 5 bases, with 13 bases left between them. CDR1 and CDR2 from the germline V gene are SGHTS and YDEGEE. The CDR3 is 15 amino acids. CDR3 in DNA: TGTGCCAGCAGCTTCCAGGGGAAAGCCAATGAAAAACTGTTTTTT. As protein: CASSFQGKANEKLFF.

This chain joins TRBV6-5 and TRBJ2-1; D gene unclear. CDR3 length: 13 amino acids. Germline CDR1 and CDR2: MNHEY and SVGAGI. V shed 9 bases and J shed 6 bases, with 15 bases lying between them. As DNA, the CDR3 is TGTGCCAGTCATGCCGGGCTTAGCAATGAGCAGTTCTTC. As protein: CASHAGLSNEQFF.

The chain is built from TRBV14 and TRBJ2-3, with D uncertain. The V gene lost 4 bases and the J gene lost 1 base, with 12 bases spanning the gap. CDR1 SGHDN and CDR2 FVKESK come from the germline V gene. The CDR3 contains 15 residues. The CDR3 protein is CASSRWSAGTDTQYF. CDR3 bases: TGTGCCAGCAGCCGCTGGTCGGCGGGCACAGATACGCAGTATTTT.

V usage is TRBV7-2 and J usage is TRBJ1-2, with a weak D call TRBD1 (5 bases). CDR1 and CDR2 from the germline V gene are SGHTA and FQGNSA. V was cut by 5 bases and J by 3 bases, with 10 bases left in between. The CDR3 covers 13 residues. The CDR3 DNA sequence: TGTGCCAGCAGCCAGGGATCCCACTATGGCTACACCTTC. Protein sequence: CASSQGSHYGYTF.

This clone has a single count. This sequence joins TRBV27 and TRBJ2-7, with TRBD2 identical over 7 bases. This CDR3 region has 15 residues. The germline V gene has CDR1 MNHEY and CDR2 SMNVEV (reference sequence). Losses at the gene ends were 2 bases for V and 2 bases for J; bases not matched to a gene: 6. CDR3 region: CASSLGGGFTYEQYF. CDR3 nucleotides: TGTGCCAGCAGTTTAGGGGGAGGGTTCACCTACGAGCAGTACTTC.

This sequence joins TRBV9 and TRBJ2-1, with 11 bases that match TRBD2. CDR3 length: 17 amino acids. Germline V CDR1 and CDR2: SGDLS, YYNGEE. The V segment lost 2 bases and the J segment 7 bases; nucleotides outside the gene matches: 11. CDR3 protein: CASSVPILAGERNEQFF. For the CDR3, the DNA is TGTGCCAGCAGCGTTCCGATACTAGCGGGAGAGAGGAATGAGCAGTTCTTC. The full variable domain, its missing parts supplied by reference TRBV9 and TRBJ2-1, is DSGVTQTPKHLITATGQRVTLRCSPRSGDLSVYWYQQSLDQGLQFLIQYYNGEERAKGNILERFSAQQFPDLHSELNLSSLELGDSALYFCASSVPILAGERNEQFFGPGTRLTVL.

The chain uses TRBV9 and TRBJ1-2; 9 nucleotides align to TRBD1. The ends lost 4 bases at V and 2 bases at J; junction bases unmatched: 3. The germline V gene encodes CDR1 SGDLS and CDR2 YYNGEE. CDR3 length equals 14 residues. This CDR3 is CASSTGQGNYGYTF. Here the CDR3 DNA reads TGTGCCAGCAGCACCGGACAGGGGAACTATGGCTACACCTTC. The full variable domain, rest sourced from reference TRBV9 and TRBJ1-2, is DSGVTQTPKHLITATGQRVTLRCSPRSGDLSVYWYQQSLDQGLQFLIQYYNGEERAKGNILERFSAQQFPDLHSELNLSSLELGDSALYFCASSTGQGNYGYTFGSGTRLTVV.

As regards this clone: This CDR3 is also generated by other DNA sequences in the sample. V is TRBV7-9 and J is TRBJ1-1; 7 bases are shared with TRBD1. Trimming removed 2 bases from V and 2 bases from J; junction bases left unmatched: 2. The germline gives CDR1 SEHNR, CDR2 FQNEAQ (reference sequence). The CDR3 length is 14 residues. The CDR3 DNA follows: TGTGCCAGCAGCTTACAGGGGGGTAACACTGAAGCTTTCTTT. The encoded protein is CASSLQGGNTEAFF. Drawing the rest from reference TRBV7-9 and TRBJ1-1, the complete variable domain is DTGVSQNPRHKITKRGQNVTFRCDPISEHNRLYWYRQTLGQGPEFLTYFQNEAQLEKSRLLSDRFSAERPKGSFSTLEIQRTEQGDSAMYLCASSLQGGNTEAFFGQGTRLTVV.

The chain links TRBV11-1 to TRBJ2-2, with 10 bases identical to TRBD2. Germline V gene sequence: CDR1 SGHAT, CDR2 FQDESV (reference sequence). Unmatched junction bases numbered 11, after V lost 4 bases and J lost 6 bases. CDR3 length equals 17 residues. In DNA, the CDR3 is TGTGCCAGCAGCTCGCCGATGGGGACTAGCGAGTCCGGGGAGCTGTTTTTT. It yields the protein CASSSPMGTSESGELFF.

V is TRBV6-4 and J is TRBJ1-1; D is unresolved. V shed 5 bases and J shed 0 bases, with 7 bases lying between them. The germline gives CDR1 MRHNA, CDR2 SNTAGT. The length of the CDR3 is 13 residues. For the CDR3, the DNA is TGTGCCAGCAGTCGCCAAATGAACACTGAAGCTTTCTTT. Protein sequence: CASSRQMNTEAFF.

CDR3 sequence reads: CASSIGGQGARTQETQYF. CDR3 in DNA: TGTGCCAGTAGTATAGGGGGACAGGGGGCACGGACCCAAGAGACCCAGTACTTC. This chain joins TRBV19 and TRBJ2-5; the match to TRBD1 covers 12 bases. V trimming: 1 base; J trimming: 1 base; junction bases outside the gene matches: 7. Germline CDR1 and CDR2: LNHDA and SQIVND (reference sequence). The CDR3 runs to 18 residues.

The CDR3 DNA reads as TGTGCCAGCAGCCGGACAGGGAGCACAGATACGCAGTATTTT. As protein: CASSRTGSTDTQYF. The chain carries TRBV5-4 and TRBJ2-3, with 8 bases matching TRBD1. There are 14 residues in the CDR3. V lost 4 bases, J lost 0 bases, and 1 base stayed unmatched. The germline V gene has CDR1 SGHNT and CDR2 YYREEE (reference sequence).

The V and J genes are TRBV2 and TRBJ2-3, with unresolved D. Looked up from germline, CDR1 is SNHLY and CDR2 is FYNNEI. V lost 6 bases, J lost 1 base, and 5 bases lay in between. There are 12 residues in the CDR3. The CDR3: CASRDRTDTQYF. In DNA form, the CDR3 reads TGTGCCAGCAGGGACCGCACAGATACGCAGTATTTT.